The next 20 T cell receptor beta chains were all read from a single sample in a study of blood T cell repertoires in COVID-19. TCRdb's copy holds only in-frame clones and misses some; the assay was immunoSEQ multiplex PCR. The sample shows about 220,000 clones, about 86% of them seen only once. Source material: peripheral blood. All receptors come from a woman aged 30 to 39 who had recovered from COVID-19.

The chain links TRBV2 to TRBJ2-1; tentatively, D is TRBD1 (5 bases). Trimming left V 10 bases short and J 1 base short, with 20 bases between. This CDR3 has 16 residues. Germline loops: CDR1 SNHLY, CDR2 FYNNEI. The CDR3 DNA reads TGTGCCAAACGTGCCCCGGACACGACTTCCTACAATGAGCAGTTCTTC. Residues: CAKRAPDTTSYNEQFF.

This clone was recorded many times. Other DNA variants within this sample encode the same CDR3. The J gene is TRBJ2-5, the V gene TRBV2, with no clear D. CDR3 length: 11 residues. Germline V lookup: CDR1 SNHLY, CDR2 FYNNEI. The V gene lost 5 bases and the J gene lost 2 bases, with 3 bases spanning the gap. CDR3 in amino acids: CASSPQETQYF. The CDR3 DNA sequence: TGTGCCAGCAGTCCTCAAGAGACCCAGTACTTC.

This sequence joins TRBV9 and TRBJ2-7, with D unclear. V shed 1 base and J shed 0 bases, with 8 bases lying between them. CDR1 and CDR2 (germline): SGDLS, YYNGEE. This CDR3 has 14 amino acids. CDR3 region: CASSVSGPSYEQYF. The DNA of the CDR3 is TGTGCCAGCAGCGTAAGTGGGCCCTCCTACGAGCAGTACTTC.

This chain links TRBV2 with TRBJ2-3; 9 bases agree with TRBD1. Losses at the gene ends were 3 bases for V and 5 bases for J; bases not matched to a gene: 6. In germline, CDR1 is SNHLY, CDR2 FYNNEI. CDR3 size: 15 residues. CDR3 residues: CASSDGTGFGDTQYF. The CDR3 DNA reads as TGTGCCAGCAGTGACGGGACAGGGTTTGGAGATACGCAGTATTTT.

The V and J genes are TRBV7-3 and TRBJ2-1; 9 bases align to TRBD1. Germline CDR1 and CDR2: SGHTA and FQGTGA. Trimming cost V 1 base and J 7 bases; bases outside gene matches: 11. This CDR3 is 17 amino acids long. The CDR3: CASSLNPIGTGRNEQFF. The CDR3, as DNA: TGTGCCAGCAGCTTAAACCCGATAGGGACAGGGAGAAATGAGCAGTTCTTC.

The rearrangement uses TRBV12-3 or TRBV12-4 and TRBJ1-2; possibly TRBD1 for D (6 bases). V dropped 5 bases and J dropped 3 bases, with 10 bases sitting between them. This CDR3 is built from 13 residues. CDR3 in amino acids: CASSQGFDYGYTF. The CDR3 DNA is TGTGCCAGCAGTCAGGGGTTCGACTATGGCTACACCTTC.

CDR3 in amino acids: CASSQETGPSYGYTF. The CDR3 region has the DNA TGCGCCAGCAGCCAAGAAACAGGGCCTAGCTATGGCTACACCTTC. The chain combines TRBV4-1 with TRBJ1-2, with D tentatively TRBD1 (6 bases). CDR1 and CDR2 from the germline V gene are MGHRA and YSYEKL. The germline V and J ends were trimmed by 0 bases and 4 bases, with 12 bases remaining between them. This CDR3 contains 15 residues.

As to this clone: The germline gene is not matched at one end of the junction; a read error may be the cause. The rearrangement uses TRBV27 and TRBJ2-3; D unresolved. Germline values: CDR1 MNHEY, CDR2 SMNVEV (reference sequence). The CDR3 length is 17 residues. In DNA form, the CDR3 reads TGTGCCAGCAGTCTATCATCCCTAGTTTGGGGCACAGATACGCAGTATTTT. Translation gives CASSLSSLVWGTDTQYF.

This chain uses TRBV23-1 with TRBJ2-7, with D possibly matching TRBD2 (5 bases). TRBV23-1 is filed as an ORF, its function uncertain. The CDR3 extends over 15 amino acids. V was clipped by 0 bases and J by 3 bases, with 12 bases between them. The CDR3 here is CASSQSGTDYYEQYF. The DNA of the CDR3 is TGCGCCAGCAGTCAATCTGGTACAGACTACTACGAGCAGTACTTC.

This clone was detected once. The V and J genes are TRBV15 and TRBJ1-4; D is unclear. The CDR3 sequence is 16 residues long. The germline gives CDR1 LNHNV, CDR2 YYDKDF (reference sequence). The V end lost 0 bases, the J end lost 0 bases, and 8 bases lay between the germline ends. CDR3 bases: TGTGCCACCAGCAGAGATCCTGCAGCAACTAATGAAAAACTGTTTTTT. Its translation: CATSRDPAATNEKLFF.

This clone has a single count. The chain couples TRBV29-1 to TRBJ2-2; a possible D gene is TRBD1 (6 bases). CDR3 length: 14 residues. Trimming pared 6 bases from V and 6 bases from J, leaving 17 bases between. Germline CDR1 and CDR2: SQVTM and ANQGSEA. CDR3 sequence (DNA): TGCAGCGTCGAGACAGGAGTAGGGGCCGGGGAGCTGTTTTTT. Its translation: CSVETGVGAGELFF.

The chain employs TRBV19 and TRBJ2-4, with D possibly being TRBD2 (5 bases). Germline CDR1 is LNHDA and CDR2 is SQIVND (reference sequence). Between the trimmed V and J ends, which lost 6 bases and 9 bases, there was a span of 9 bases. This CDR3 region has 11 residues. Here the CDR3 reads CASSQGSIQYF. CDR3 nucleotide sequence: TGTGCCAGTAGCCAAGGGAGCATTCAGTACTTC.

This chain uses TRBV3-1 (or the pseudogene TRBV3-2) with TRBJ1-1; possible D gene TRBD1, 6 bases. Trimming left V 0 bases short and J 1 base short, with 9 bases between. The CDR3 is made up of 15 amino acids. CDR1 is LGHDT, CDR2 YNNKEL, per germline (reference sequence). The CDR3 is CASSQDWGQNTEAFF. The CDR3 DNA reads TGTGCCAGCAGCCAAGACTGGGGACAGAACACTGAAGCTTTCTTT.

The rearrangement uses TRBV5-4 and TRBJ1-1; maybe TRBD1 (6 bases). The CDR3 runs 15 residues. Deletions cut 0 bases from V and 5 bases from J, with 14 bases between. The germline V gene encodes CDR1 SGHNT and CDR2 YYREEE (reference sequence). In DNA, the CDR3 is TGTGCCAGCAGCTTGGGAAACCCGGGACAAACTGAAGCTTTCTTT. Its protein product is CASSLGNPGQTEAFF. The whole variable domain, remainder taken from reference TRBV5-4 and TRBJ1-1, is ETGVTQSPTHLIKTRGQQVTLRCSSQSGHNTVSWYQQALGQGPQFIFQYYREEENGRGNFPPRFSGLQFPNYSSELNVNALELDDSALYLCASSLGNPGQTEAFFGQGTRLTVV.

This clone was recorded only once. The rearrangement joins TRBV5-4 to TRBJ2-7, with 7 bases that match TRBD2. This CDR3 has 14 amino acids. The germline gives CDR1 SGHNT, CDR2 YYREEE (reference sequence). The V and J ends lost 4 bases and 7 bases, in that order; junction bases with no gene match: 11. The DNA for the CDR3 is TGTGCCAGCAGCCCAGGACTAGTATTGGGAGAGCAGTACTTC. Translation: CASSPGLVLGEQYF.

Only a few counts were recorded for this clone. The rearrangement links TRBV10-2 to TRBJ1-5, with a tentative D call TRBD1 (5 bases). This CDR3 contains 15 residues. In germline, CDR1 is WSHSY, CDR2 SAAADI. V dropped 7 bases and J dropped 4 bases, with 17 bases sitting between them. The DNA of the CDR3 is TGCGCCAGCAACAATCGGGGGGTGGGAAATCAGCCCCAGCATTTT. Its translation is CASNNRGVGNQPQHF.

The chain uses TRBV2 and TRBJ2-7; 7 bases fit TRBD1. The CDR3 extends over 16 amino acids. Germline assignment: CDR1 SNHLY and CDR2 FYNNEI. J gave up 3 bases and V 6 bases, and 14 bases lay outside the gene matches. This CDR3 reads CASRNDRAGNFYEQYF. CDR3 nucleotide sequence: TGTGCCAGCAGAAACGACAGGGCGGGTAACTTCTACGAGCAGTACTTC. The complete variable domain, with remaining parts taken from reference TRBV2 and TRBJ2-7, reads EPEVTQTPSHQVTQMGQEVILRCVPISNHLYFYWYRQILGQKVEFLVSFYNNEISEKSEIFDDQFSVERPDGSNFTLKIRSTKLEDSAMYFCASRNDRAGNFYEQYFGPGTRLTVT.

The rearrangement links TRBV4-2 to TRBJ2-3; D remains ambiguous. The CDR3 loop spans 18 amino acids. CDR1 and CDR2 (germline): LGHNA, YNFKEQ. V was trimmed by 0 bases and J by 0 bases, leaving 16 bases between them. The CDR3 sequence is CASSQESTTGFSTDTQYF. The CDR3 coding sequence is TGTGCCAGCAGCCAAGAGTCCACTACCGGTTTTAGCACAGATACGCAGTATTTT.

The V call is TRBV9, the J call TRBJ2-7; TRBD2 agrees at 11 bases. The CDR3 totals 15 residues. Germline V gives CDR1 SGDLS, CDR2 YYNGEE. V was clipped by 4 bases and J by 1 base; unmatched bases: 4. Here the CDR3 DNA reads TGTGCCAGCAGCTTCACTAGCGGGAGTTCCTACGAGCAGTACTTC. Protein product: CASSFTSGSSYEQYF.

This rearrangement joins TRBV15 to TRBJ2-1; tentative D call: TRBD2 (6 bases). The CDR3 extends over 15 amino acids. V was shortened by 0 bases and J by 8 bases, with 14 bases between the two germline ends. Per germline, CDR1 LNHNV and CDR2 YYDKDF (reference sequence). The CDR3: CATSRDSASVDEQFF. The CDR3 nucleotides read TGTGCCACCAGCAGAGATTCCGCTAGCGTCGATGAGCAGTTCTTC.